This section outlines one T cell receptor (beta chain) sequence together with its context. Its specificity is not known. V was clipped by 6 bases and J by 6 bases; unmatched bases: 7. There are 14 residues in the CDR3. CDR1 is SNHLY and CDR2 is FYNNEI in the germline V gene. Primers: 60 Vbeta forward and 13 Jbeta reverse. Profiling relied on immunoSEQ multiplex PCR, and the TCRdb table lists in-frame clones only, not all of them. The profile shows about 140,000 clones, 70% to 75% of them singletons. The entry originates in a study of cytomegalovirus exposure and HLA in healthy donors. Study-level findings and limits: Reportedly, TCR beta sequences accurately predicted HLA-A and HLA-B alleles in most subjects. Later analysis reportedly placed an Asian-associated ancestry cluster below the roughly 700-donor mean in N-insertions. The study flagged some 170 TCR beta chains as cytomegalovirus-associated. Roughly uniform depth of sequencing across donors was assumed in presence/absence analyses.

This clonotype was sampled from a woman aged 40 to 55 in good health and CMV-seronegative. This chain joins TRBV2 and TRBJ2-3; 9 bases map to TRBD2. Sequencing was carried out using PBMCs. The CDR3 spells CASRGPTSGDTQYF. CDR3 DNA sequence: TGTGCCAGCAGGGGACCTACTAGCGGGGATACGCAGTATTTT. Looking up the rest from reference TRBV2 and TRBJ2-3 gives the full variable domain: EPEVTQTPSHQVTQMGQEVILRCVPISNHLYFYWYRQILGQKVEFLVSFYNNEISEKSEIFDDQFSVERPDGSNFTLKIRSTKLEDSAMYFCASRGPTSGDTQYFGPGTRLTVL.